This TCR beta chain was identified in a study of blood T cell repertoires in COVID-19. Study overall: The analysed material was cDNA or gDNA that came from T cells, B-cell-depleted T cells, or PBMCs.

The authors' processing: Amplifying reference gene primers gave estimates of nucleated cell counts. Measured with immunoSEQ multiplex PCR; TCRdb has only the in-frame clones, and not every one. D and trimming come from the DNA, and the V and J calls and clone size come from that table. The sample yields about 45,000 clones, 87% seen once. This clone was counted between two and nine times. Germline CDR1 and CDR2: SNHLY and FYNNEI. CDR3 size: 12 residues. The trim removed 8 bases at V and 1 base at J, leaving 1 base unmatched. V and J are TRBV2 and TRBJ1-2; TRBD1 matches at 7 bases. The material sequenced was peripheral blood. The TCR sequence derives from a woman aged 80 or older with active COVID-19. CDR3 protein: CASWDSNYGYTF. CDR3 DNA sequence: TGTGCCAGCTGGGACAGTAACTATGGCTACACCTTC.